The following is a TCR beta chain sequence with its context. These data are taken from a study of OX40 agonist ivuxolimab in advanced cancers. The V and J ends lost 3 bases and 4 bases respectively, with 16 bases between them. Germline CDR1 is KGHSH and CDR2 is LQKENI. The CDR3 extends over 16 amino acids. Only in-frame clones appear in the TCRdb table, and some are missing; sequencing was by immunoSEQ multiplex PCR. The sample lists around 67,000 clones; 80% to 90% were seen once. This rearrangement joins TRBV18 to TRBJ2-1; no reliable D call. The TCR comes from an adult with an advanced solid tumor such as melanoma, head and neck, liver or kidney cancer. The sequencing used CD4+ or CD8+ T cells sorted from blood, collected in a trial of the OX40 agonist ivuxolimab. For the CDR3, the DNA is TGTGCCAGCTCACCGCTGCTGGGCGGAGCTTACAATGAGCAGTTCTTC. Amino acids: CASSPLLGGAYNEQFF.